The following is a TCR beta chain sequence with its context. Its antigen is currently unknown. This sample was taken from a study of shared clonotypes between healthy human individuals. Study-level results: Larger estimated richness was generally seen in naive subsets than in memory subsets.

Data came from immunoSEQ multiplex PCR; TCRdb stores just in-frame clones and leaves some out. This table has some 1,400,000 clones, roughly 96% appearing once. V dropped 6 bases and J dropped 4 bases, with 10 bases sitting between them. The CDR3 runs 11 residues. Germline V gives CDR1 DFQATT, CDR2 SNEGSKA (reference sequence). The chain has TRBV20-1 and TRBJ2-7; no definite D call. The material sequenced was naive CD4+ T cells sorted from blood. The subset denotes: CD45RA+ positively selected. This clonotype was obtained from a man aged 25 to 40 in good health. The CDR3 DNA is TGCAGTGCCACCCCGGAGTACGAGCAGTACTTC. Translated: CSATPEYEQYF.